This T cell receptor (beta chain) was captured by sequencing in a study of beta chain features in type 1 diabetes. Study at large: Patients and healthy donors were similar in age, gender and cell yields. Notes on the study in general: VDJ junctions from type 1 diabetes patients carried fewer insertions and larger deletions.

As every portion of the isolated RNA was reverse transcribed, the sequencing read expressed TCRB transcripts. The table came from immunoSEQ multiplex PCR; TCRdb's copy has only in-frame clones and leaves some out. The sample records 200,000 to 250,000 clones, 9.6% being singletons. As concerns this clone: Its antigen is unidentified.

The source material was naive CD4+ T cells from blood. The sequence came from a woman aged 18 to 35 in good health.

DNA for the CDR3: TGTGCCAGCAGCTCTCCCAAGCGGGTAGCGGGTGGGTTCGAGCAGTACTTC. Translation: CASSSPKRVAGGFEQYF. V usage is TRBV28 and J usage is TRBJ2-7, with 7 bases fitting TRBD2. J gave up 6 bases and V 6 bases, and 20 bases lay outside the gene matches. The germline V gene has CDR1 MDHEN and CDR2 SYDVKM. The CDR3 covers 17 residues.